Below are 32 T cell receptor beta chains sequenced from a single sample in a study of CD8+ T cells in alopecia areata. Following RNA extraction, reverse transcription yielded cDNA that acted as the sequencing template. Libraries were prepared by immunoSEQ multiplex PCR; TCRdb keeps only in-frame clonotypes and omits some of them. The data show 150,000 or so clones, about nine tenths seen once. The sequencing used CD8+ T cells sorted from blood, collected at week 0. These receptors all come from a human donor with alopecia areata.

V gene TRBV7-9 combines with J gene TRBJ2-1; TRBD2 agrees at 7 bases. The junction had 7 bases not matched to a gene; V was cut back by 6 bases and J by 5 bases. The CDR3 runs to 14 residues. Germline V lookup: CDR1 SEHNR, CDR2 FQNEAQ (reference sequence). CDR3 region: CASRYRDYNNEQFF. DNA for the CDR3: TGTGCCAGCAGATACCGGGACTACAACAATGAGCAGTTCTTC.

The chain uses TRBV10-3 and TRBJ2-7; TRBD2 matches at 11 bases. Per germline, CDR1 ENHRY and CDR2 SYGVKD. The V gene end was trimmed by 4 bases and the J gene end by 3 bases; junction bases not matched to a gene: 8. This CDR3 has 16 residues. DNA for the CDR3: TGTGCCATCAGTGGCCTAGCGGGAGGCGTTGTCTACGAGCAGTACTTC. Amino acids: CAISGLAGGVVYEQYF.

The rearrangement uses TRBV27 and TRBJ2-3; tentative D call: TRBD2 (5 bases). Germline V gene data show CDR1 as MNHEY and CDR2 as SMNVEV (reference sequence). This CDR3 has 20 residues. V gave up 6 bases and J gave up 2 bases, with 30 bases separating them. DNA of the CDR3: TGTGCCAGCAGCCCAGAGGGCTTCTTCCTAACCGGGCCGGTCACAGATACGCAGTATTTT. Translation: CASSPEGFFLTGPVTDTQYF.

V usage is TRBV18 and J usage is TRBJ1-3, with no clear D. This CDR3 spans 17 amino acids. V was cut by 4 bases and J by 4 bases, with 20 bases left in between. The germline CDR1 and CDR2 sequences are KGHSH and LQKENI. CDR3 coding DNA: TGTGCCAGCTCACTGACGTCGAGCCCGGCTCCAGGAAACACCATATATTTT. As protein: CASSLTSSPAPGNTIYF.

This sequence joins TRBV27 and TRBJ2-5; TRBD1 might be the D (7 bases). The last part of the DNA fits TRBJ2-7 better; the J call may be wrong. Germline V gives CDR1 MNHEY, CDR2 SMNVEV (reference sequence). This CDR3 is 13 amino acids long. The CDR3, as DNA: TGTGCCAGCAGTTTCGCAGGGGGGTACGAGCAGTACTTC. This encodes CASSFAGGYEQYF.

The V and J genes are TRBV5-6 and TRBJ2-5; D gene uncertain. The CDR3 loop spans 14 amino acids. V lost 5 bases, J lost 1 base, and 12 bases lay in between. Looked up from germline, CDR1 is SGHDT and CDR2 is YYEEEE. CDR3 protein: CASRVTTTQETQYF. The CDR3 DNA reads TGTGCCAGCAGAGTAACAACGACCCAAGAGACCCAGTACTTC.

This clone was picked up a small number of times. The genes are TRBV2 and TRBJ2-5, with D possibly being TRBD2 (5 bases). The CDR3 has 13 residues. Germline V lookup: CDR1 SNHLY, CDR2 FYNNEI. V lost 4 bases and J 3 bases, leaving 9 bases between the germline ends. Here the CDR3 reads CASSVLAKETQYF. In DNA form, the CDR3 reads TGTGCCAGCAGTGTCCTAGCCAAAGAGACCCAGTACTTC.

The chain uses TRBV6-5 and TRBJ2-2, with D possibly being TRBD2 (6 bases). Germline CDR1 MNHEY, CDR2 SVGAGI. This CDR3 comprises 16 residues. The V end lost 4 bases, the J end lost 7 bases, and 19 bases lay between the germline ends. The CDR3 is CASSFAGTERSGELFF. The CDR3 DNA is TGTGCCAGCAGTTTTGCGGGGACCGAAAGGAGCGGGGAGCTGTTTTTT.

This clone was observed a handful of times. The rearrangement uses TRBV29-1 and TRBJ2-2; the D gene is possibly TRBD2 (5 bases). The CDR3 is 17 amino acids. Germline V gene sequence: CDR1 SQVTM, CDR2 ANQGSEA. V shed 0 bases and J shed 0 bases, with 14 bases lying between them. The CDR3 sequence: CSVEEFSGGANTGELFF. CDR3 coding DNA: TGCAGCGTTGAAGAATTCTCTGGAGGCGCGAACACCGGGGAGCTGTTTTTT.

Only a few counts were recorded for this clone. The chain is built from TRBV29-1 and TRBJ2-1; TRBD1 matches 8 bases. The CDR3 runs to 13 residues. Germline CDR1 is SQVTM and CDR2 is ANQGSEA. After removal of 4 bases from V and 10 bases from J, the junction contained 9 bases not matched to a gene. In DNA, the CDR3 is TGCAGCGTTGTCGGACAGGGAATAGTAGAGCAGTTCTTC. It specifies CSVVGQGIVEQFF.

V gene TRBV5-6 combines with J gene TRBJ2-7; possible D gene TRBD2, 6 bases. CDR3 length equals 19 residues. In germline, CDR1 is SGHDT, CDR2 YYEEEE. Trimming shortened V by 1 base and J by 1 base, and 24 bases separated the two germline ends. In DNA form, the CDR3 reads TGTGCCAGCAGCTTGTCGCATAAAAAGGGACTCGATCTTTCCTACGAGCAGTACTTC. It yields the protein CASSLSHKKGLDLSYEQYF.

The chain links TRBV6-1 to TRBJ2-1; D gene ambiguous. The CDR3 length is 14 residues. Trimming cost V 7 bases and J 4 bases, with 14 bases left between them. Germline V lookup: CDR1 MNHNS, CDR2 SASEGT. CDR3 residues: CASIGMSRYNEQFF. CDR3 coding DNA: TGTGCCAGCATAGGGATGTCGAGGTACAATGAGCAGTTCTTC.

The rearrangement joins TRBV5-4 to TRBJ2-3, with D possibly matching TRBD1 (5 bases). The V gene lost 4 bases and the J gene lost 4 bases, with 13 bases spanning the gap. The CDR3 totals 14 residues. Germline V gives CDR1 SGHNT, CDR2 YYREEE (reference sequence). In nucleotides, the CDR3 is TGTGCCAGCAGCAGCAGGGTAGGGGCAGATACGCAGTATTTT. Encoded protein: CASSSRVGADTQYF.

The V and J genes are TRBV29-1 and TRBJ2-2; no firm D call. Germline V CDR1 and CDR2: SQVTM, ANQGSEA. The CDR3 runs to 15 residues. Trimming took 2 bases from V and 0 from J, leaving 10 bases between them. CDR3 region: CSVESSTTNTGELFF. DNA for the CDR3: TGCAGCGTTGAATCGTCGACGACGAACACCGGGGAGCTGTTTTTT.

The rearrangement uses TRBV27 and TRBJ2-1, with D tentatively TRBD2 (6 bases). The CDR3 consists of 14 residues. Trimming stripped 3 bases from V and 4 bases from J, with 10 bases between. CDR1 is MNHEY and CDR2 is SMNVEV in the germline V gene (reference sequence). The CDR3 region has the DNA TGTGCCAGCAGTTTTGGGGACTCTTACAATGAGCAGTTCTTC. Translation gives CASSFGDSYNEQFF.

This clone was observed once. The chain combines TRBV7-9 with TRBJ2-7; D remains ambiguous. The CDR3 runs to 12 residues. Germline-derived CDR1 and CDR2 are SEHNR and FQNEAQ (reference sequence). The V and J ends lost 5 bases and 5 bases respectively, with 10 bases between them. CDR3 loop: CASSPPGNEQYF. CDR3 DNA: TGTGCCAGCAGCCCCCCCGGAAACGAGCAGTACTTC. Full variable domain (rest looked up from reference TRBV7-9 and TRBJ2-7): DTGVSQNPRHKITKRGQNVTFRCDPISEHNRLYWYRQTLGQGPEFLTYFQNEAQLEKSRLLSDRFSAERPKGSFSTLEIQRTEQGDSAMYLCASSPPGNEQYFGPGTRLTVT.

The chain combines TRBV14 with TRBJ2-7; D remains ambiguous. CDR1 SGHDN and CDR2 FVKESK come from the germline V gene. The CDR3 spans 12 residues. The V end was cut by 3 bases, the J end by 4 bases, with 7 bases between. The CDR3 DNA reads TGTGCCAGCAGCCAGGAAGGATACGAGCAGTACTTC. As protein: CASSQEGYEQYF.

V usage is TRBV29-1 and J usage is TRBJ2-3; D might be TRBD2 (5 bases). The CDR3 contains 14 residues. Looked up from germline, CDR1 is SQVTM and CDR2 is ANQGSEA. The V end lost 5 bases, the J end lost 1 base, and 13 bases lay between the germline ends. CDR3 nucleotides: TGCAGCGTTCACGGGGAGTCGGGCACAGATACGCAGTATTTT. Translated, it gives CSVHGESGTDTQYF.

This chain connects TRBV11-2 to TRBJ2-7; D is perhaps TRBD1 (6 bases). CDR1 and CDR2 (germline): SGHAT, FQNNGV. The ends were cut back, 7 bases at V and 0 bases at J, with 13 bases in the middle. The CDR3 loop spans 14 amino acids. CDR3 DNA: TGTGCCAGCACCTACTGGGACACCTCCTACGAGCAGTACTTC. It yields the protein CASTYWDTSYEQYF.

The chain carries TRBV2 and TRBJ1-5; D perhaps matches TRBD1 (5 bases). Between the trimmed V and J ends, which lost 5 bases and 6 bases, there was a span of 17 bases. The CDR3 is made up of 15 amino acids. Germline CDR1 reads SNHLY; CDR2 reads FYNNEI. The CDR3 here is CASSQSPQGGQPQHF. The CDR3 DNA reads TGTGCCAGCAGTCAATCCCCCCAGGGCGGTCAGCCCCAGCATTTT.

The gene calls are TRBV7-9 and TRBJ2-1; TRBD2 is a possible D gene (6 bases). Trimming stripped 0 bases from V and 5 bases from J, with 11 bases between. Germline assignment: CDR1 SEHNR and CDR2 FQNEAQ (reference sequence). This CDR3 has 15 amino acids. CDR3 protein: CASSLAYGGHNEQFF. CDR3 nucleotides: TGTGCCAGCAGCTTAGCATACGGGGGACACAATGAGCAGTTCTTC.

In nucleotides, the CDR3 is TGCAGCGTTGAAGATACTGAAGGGAGCGGTACCTACGAGCAGTACTTC. Amino acids: CSVEDTEGSGTYEQYF. The genes are TRBV29-1 and TRBJ2-7; tentatively, D is TRBD2 (5 bases). The germline V gene has CDR1 SQVTM and CDR2 ANQGSEA. CDR3 length equals 16 residues. V gave up 0 bases and J gave up 2 bases, with 17 bases separating them.

This clone turned up a few times. V and J are TRBV6-4 and TRBJ2-1, with 8 nucleotides matching TRBD2. The CDR3 contains 15 residues. CDR1 is MRHNA and CDR2 is SNTAGT in the germline V gene. V lost 0 bases, J lost 4 bases, and 2 bases stayed unmatched. DNA of the CDR3: TGTGCCAGCAGTGACTCGCCGGGGGGGTACAATGAGCAGTTCTTC. It specifies CASSDSPGGYNEQFF.

The chain couples TRBV29-1 to TRBJ2-2; D remains unclear. Deletions cut 4 bases from V and 2 bases from J, with 11 bases between. Germline V lookup: CDR1 SQVTM, CDR2 ANQGSEA. The CDR3 runs to 14 residues. The DNA of the CDR3 is TGCAGCGTTGTGGTGGACGGAAACACCGGGGAGCTGTTTTTT. Translation gives CSVVVDGNTGELFF.

CDR3 sequence (DNA): TGCAGCGTTCCTGGACAGGGGGTGGGCACCGGGGAGCTGTTTTTT. Protein sequence: CSVPGQGVGTGELFF. The V gene is TRBV29-1, the J gene TRBJ2-2, with 10 bases fitting TRBD1. Germline V gives CDR1 SQVTM, CDR2 ANQGSEA. V shed 5 bases, J shed 4 bases, and the junction held 7 bases outside the gene matches. CDR3 length: 15 amino acids.

The chain has TRBV7-9 and TRBJ2-7; tentatively, D is TRBD2 (6 bases). The CDR3 length is 13 residues. Germline-derived CDR1 and CDR2 are SEHNR and FQNEAQ (reference sequence). The V and J ends lost 4 bases and 3 bases respectively, with 10 bases between them. CDR3 region: CASSSDGSYEQYF. The CDR3, as DNA: TGTGCCAGCAGCTCCGACGGGAGCTACGAGCAGTACTTC.

The chain carries TRBV28 and TRBJ2-1; 8 nucleotides match TRBD1. The V gene's germline CDR1 is MDHEN and CDR2 SYDVKM. Trimming cost V 5 bases and J 3 bases; bases outside gene matches: 6. The CDR3 is 15 amino acids. DNA for the CDR3: TGTGCCAGCAGTACTACAGGGGGTATCTACAATGAGCAGTTCTTC. The encoded protein is CASSTTGGIYNEQFF.

The V gene is TRBV7-9, the J gene TRBJ1-1; a possible D gene is TRBD1 (5 bases). The CDR3 covers 15 residues. The germline gives CDR1 SEHNR, CDR2 FQNEAQ (reference sequence). The germline V and J ends were trimmed by 1 base and 1 base, with 10 bases remaining between them. CDR3 residues: CASSLVGGRNTEAFF. Written as DNA, the CDR3 is TGTGCCAGCAGCTTAGTGGGGGGGAGGAACACTGAAGCTTTCTTT.

The CDR3 bases are TGTGCCAGCAGCGGCTGGGACTACACACACAATGAGCAGTTCTTC. As protein: CASSGWDYTHNEQFF. The V and J genes are TRBV9 and TRBJ2-1; 7 bases map to TRBD2. The CDR3 runs 15 residues. Germline values: CDR1 SGDLS, CDR2 YYNGEE. V dropped 3 bases and J dropped 5; count of bases not matched to a gene: 8.

The rearrangement uses TRBV5-1 and TRBJ2-1; TRBD2 matches 10 bases. CDR3 length: 12 residues. Unmatched junction bases numbered 3, after V lost 7 bases and J lost 8 bases. Germline V gene lookup returns CDR1 SGHRS and CDR2 YFSETQ. CDR3 in amino acids: CASRGTSDEQFF. The CDR3 DNA follows: TGCGCCAGCCGGGGGACTAGCGATGAGCAGTTCTTC.

The chain is built from TRBV4-1 and TRBJ2-7; D possibly corresponds to TRBD1 (5 bases). CDR3 length: 12 residues. Germline V lookup: CDR1 MGHRA, CDR2 YSYEKL. V gave up 5 bases and J gave up 0 bases, with 5 bases separating them. The CDR3 nucleotides are TGCGCCAGCAGCGGGGCCTCCTACGAGCAGTACTTC. Translating gives CASSGASYEQYF.

The V call is TRBV30, the J call TRBJ2-7; TRBD2 agrees at 7 bases. Trimming at V came to 2 bases and at J to 2 bases, leaving 6 bases not matched to a gene. Germline assignment: CDR1 GTSNPN and CDR2 SVGIG (reference sequence). The CDR3 consists of 14 residues. The CDR3 DNA follows: TGTGCCTGGAGTTCCTGGGGGGGGGCCTACGAGCAGTACTTC. Its translation: CAWSSWGGAYEQYF. The complete variable domain, with remaining parts taken from reference TRBV30 and TRBJ2-7, reads SQTIHQWPATLVQPVGSPLSLECTVEGTSNPNLYWYRQAAGRGLQLLFYSVGIGQISSEVPQNLSASRPQDRQFILSSKKLLLSDSGFYLCAWSSWGGAYEQYFGPGTRLTVT.